This T cell receptor beta chain was sequenced for a study of post-analysis software for immune sequencing data (dated by TCRdb to the mid-2010s). General notes on the study: Recorded disease courses included relapsing-remitting, secondary progressive and progressive-relapsing multiple sclerosis, with some patients lacking subtype annotation. A subset of samples was prepared in parallel using single-end sample barcoding, then pooled and co-amplified after Illumina adapter ligation. The multiple sclerosis patient repertoires were compared with 10 to 12 previously published healthy control repertoires from donors aged about 6 to 26 years.

The paper's findings and limits, for the study overall: The multiple sclerosis patient group was slightly younger than the control group. Strong co-clustering of samples prepared in the same batch was shown by direct clustering with F measure, prompting a batch-effect correction. Compared with controls, multiple sclerosis patients had significantly lower normalized Chao1 diversity, a finding suggesting substantial peripheral T-cell clonal expansion.

The method was PCR. Instrument used: Illumina HiSeq 2500. To reduce PCR and sequencing biases, unique molecular identifiers were incorporated into the TCR beta cDNA libraries. Per 1 to 10 million input T cells, some 500,000 cDNA molecules were obtained, such that each molecule approximated one T cell. The patient libraries were prepared and sequenced using the same protocol as the earlier healthy control dataset. Samples belonging to the same batch were prepared together, multiplexed and sequenced on a shared HiSeq lane. Per the source publication's procedure: Raw barcoded reads were processed with MIGEC, and single-read molecular identifier groups were discarded before consensus assembly and CDR3 extraction. VDJtools was used for post-analysis of the clonotype tables, and diversity was normalized by down-sampling every dataset to the size of the smallest sample. To correct batch-related cross-sample contamination, repertoire overlap clustering matched CDR3 amino acid sequences but not nucleotide sequences. TCRdb passed the public sequencing reads through fastp at Q25 and MiXCR, retaining productive beta sequences. For every CDR3 protein sequence, its rows merge into one entry that carries the most common genes and DNA. Clone size and V and J calls follow TCRdb, not the original study. This sample holds 740,000 or so distinct CDR3 sequences; roughly 50% were observed only once. 4.6% of the sample belongs to the ten largest clones.

TCR beta repertoires were profiled from peripheral blood of more than ten young patients with multiple sclerosis to demonstrate the VDJtools post-analysis software. The multiple sclerosis patients were children and adolescents between about 6 and 16 years of age. About this clonotype: Its antigen remains undetermined. It has no much larger one-base neighbor in the sample; base qualities were not kept.

The receptor was derived from a girl between 5 and 17 years old with multiple sclerosis. Sequencing was carried out using blood.

The CDR3 reads CSVEVGTGGFYYEQYF. The nucleotide sequence is given as TGCAGCGTTGAGGTCGGGACAGGGGGTTTCTACTACGAGCAGTACTTC. The V and J segments used are TRBV29-1 and TRBJ2-7; a stretch of 11 junction bases matches TRBD1. V is pruned by 3 bases and J by 3 bases, leaving 10 bases of the junction without a gene match. Its CDR3 holds 16 amino acids, cysteine through phenylalanine. Just the 48-base CDR3 DNA is kept, in frame starting at base 1. The germline V gene supplies CDR1 SQVTM and CDR2 ANQGSEA.